The 5 T cell receptor beta chains below all came from one sample that was sequenced in a study of T cells in Graves' hyperthyroidism and ophthalmopathy. Template material for amplifying TCR beta CDR3 regions consisted of RNA transcripts. First-round RT-PCR of the TCR CDR3 relied on the HTBI primer set. From the multiplex PCR reads, TCRdb called clonotypes with MiXCR, one entry per CDR3 protein. The sample lists about 330,000 distinct CDR3 sequences; about 13% were seen once. The sample was blood. Receptors originate from a woman between 35 and 50 years old with Graves' ophthalmopathy.

This clonotype was counted many times. This sequence joins TRBV6-1 and TRBJ1-1; D not resolved. The germline gives CDR1 MNHNS, CDR2 SASEGT. The germline V and J ends were trimmed by 4 bases and 3 bases, with 9 bases remaining between them. There are 13 residues in the CDR3. The CDR3 is CASSAWGYTEAFF. The CDR3 coding sequence is TGTGCCAGCAGTGCGTGGGGATACACTGAAGCTTTCTTT.

In DNA form, the CDR3 reads TGTGCCAGCAGTTGGACAGGGGGGATCTACTTC. Protein: CASSWTGGIYF. The chain uses TRBV2 and TRBJ2-4, with TRBD1 identical over 10 bases. The CDR3 runs 11 residues. V lost 5 bases to trimming and J lost 16 bases; unmatched junction nucleotides: 5. The V gene's germline CDR1 is SNHLY and CDR2 FYNNEI.

The chain is built from TRBV19 and TRBJ2-7, with TRBD2 matching over 7 bases. Germline V gene lookup returns CDR1 LNHDA and CDR2 SQIVND (reference sequence). The length of the CDR3 is 15 residues. V gave up 3 bases and J gave up 7 bases; unmatched junction bases: 12. The CDR3 sequence is CASSIARGEPREQYF. The CDR3 DNA sequence: TGTGCCAGTAGTATTGCCCGGGGGGAGCCCAGGGAGCAGTACTTC.

This clonotype turned up a few times. The rearrangement uses TRBV12-3 or TRBV12-4 and TRBJ2-7, with D perhaps being TRBD1 or TRBD2 (6 bases each). The CDR3 loop spans 14 amino acids. V was clipped by 4 bases and J by 7 bases, with 17 bases between them. The CDR3 is CASSSGAPWGEQYF. The CDR3 bases are TGTGCCAGCAGTTCGGGGGCCCCCTGGGGAGAGCAGTACTTC.

V and J are TRBV7-9 and TRBJ1-2; no definite D call. The CDR3 runs to 15 residues. Trimming stripped 5 bases from V and 1 base from J, with 14 bases between. Per germline, CDR1 SEHNR and CDR2 FQNEAQ (reference sequence). CDR3 protein: CASSVEGLLNYGYTF. The CDR3 DNA sequence: TGTGCCAGCAGCGTAGAAGGGCTGCTTAACTATGGCTACACCTTC.